This TCR beta chain was found in a study of blood T cell repertoires in COVID-19. CDR3 length equals 14 residues. Germline V gene lookup returns CDR1 MDHEN and CDR2 SYDVKM. Trimming stripped 6 bases from V and 5 bases from J, with 16 bases between. Generated by immunoSEQ multiplex PCR, the TCRdb table keeps only in-frame clones and is missing some. The table shows about 140,000 clones, with approximately 89% occurring only once. V gene TRBV28 combines with J gene TRBJ2-5; a weak D match, TRBD2 (6 bases). The receptor was derived from a human donor in a cohort sampled during active COVID-19. The sequencing sample was made of peripheral blood. The CDR3 bases are TGTGCCAGCAGCCCTCCGGGAGAGTGGGAGACCCAGTACTTC. Amino acid sequence: CASSPPGEWETQYF.